This TCR beta chain derives from a study of CD8 T cells in ankylosing spondylitis. The CDR3 covers 17 residues. Germline V lookup: CDR1 SGHVS, CDR2 FQNEAQ. The V end lost 3 bases, the J end lost 0 bases, and 14 bases lay between the germline ends. This clonotype occurred many times. Its specificity is not known. General study findings and limits: With a CD8+ phenotype, disease-linked clones were relatively rare in peripheral blood. In ankylosing spondylitis blood, a motif of 7 to 9 highly homologous TCR beta variants appeared characteristic.

Construction of TCR beta libraries was performed using quantitative 5'-RACE with molecular barcodes. Using its own MiXCR run on the 5' RACE reads, TCRdb lists one record per CDR3 protein. The sample has some 140,000 distinct CDR3 sequences, 7% to 10% seen once. Material for sequencing was synovial fluid, either unsorted or a sorted T cell fraction (not recorded which). The chain employs TRBV7-8 and TRBJ2-2; the D gene could be TRBD1 or TRBD2 (6 bases each). This sequence was found in a male donor with ankylosing spondylitis. The DNA for the CDR3 is TGTGCCAGCAGCTTCCCACAGGGCGGGACGAACACCGGGGAGCTGTTTTTT. Protein sequence: CASSFPQGGTNTGELFF.